The 18 T cell receptor beta chains listed next were all sequenced from one sample in a study of Graves' ophthalmopathy and Graves' hyperthyroidism. For repertoire sequencing, the TCR beta CDR3 regions were amplified from RNA transcripts. The first round was an RT-PCR with HTBI primers, and the second round was a multiplex PCR. TCRdb itself ran the multiplex PCR reads through MiXCR, one entry per CDR3 protein. The sample has roughly 610,000 distinct CDR3 sequences, over 20% seen once; the top ten hold more than 5.5%. The sequencing input was peripheral blood. All receptors derive from a woman younger than 35 with stable Graves' hyperthyroidism. Some clones in this sample may be carry-over from other donors' samples.

This clonotype was detected many times. The chain carries TRBV20-1 and TRBJ1-2; weak D call: TRBD1 (5 bases). Germline CDR1 reads DFQATT; CDR2 reads SNEGSKA (reference sequence). The CDR3 has 12 residues. V dropped 4 bases and J dropped 2 bases, with 8 bases sitting between them. The CDR3 here is CSATQGNYGYTF. The CDR3 coding sequence is TGCAGTGCTACTCAGGGAAACTATGGCTACACCTTC.

This clonotype was seen more than once but under ten times. V gene TRBV10-3 combines with J gene TRBJ1-6; D is possibly TRBD1 (5 bases). This CDR3 is built from 15 residues. Trimming left V 3 bases short and J 8 bases short, with 14 bases between. From germline, CDR1 is ENHRY and CDR2 SYGVKD. Written as DNA, the CDR3 is TGTGCCATCAGTGAAGGGGCCCACGGGGATTCACCCCTCCACTTT. Its translation: CAISEGAHGDSPLHF.

Ten or more counts support this clonotype. The chain links TRBV13 to TRBJ1-1; 8 positions agree with TRBD1. The germline CDR1 and CDR2 sequences are PRHDT and FYEKMQ (reference sequence). V was pared by 5 bases and J by 2 bases, with 22 bases of the junction left unmatched. CDR3 length: 20 residues. The CDR3 DNA sequence: TGTGCCAGCAGCCGAGGGGGGGGACCAGGGGGCGCCCCCTCCAACACTGAAGCTTTCTTT. It encodes CASSRGGGPGGAPSNTEAFF.

This clonotype came up a few times. The chain combines TRBV24-1 with TRBJ2-5, with a possible D match to TRBD1 (5 bases). The CDR3 loop spans 14 amino acids. Germline V gene sequence: CDR1 KGHDR, CDR2 SFDVKD. V lost 3 bases and J lost 9, with 16 bases in between. CDR3 residues: CATSDHNSEGAQYF. The CDR3 nucleotides read TGTGCCACCAGTGATCATAACAGCGAAGGGGCCCAGTACTTC.

This clonotype was recorded many times. This chain uses TRBV6-1 with TRBJ1-1, with a weak D call TRBD1 (6 bases). Trimming left V 6 bases short and J 5 bases short, with 13 bases between. The CDR3 spans 13 residues. CDR1 is MNHNS and CDR2 is SASEGT in the germline V gene. CDR3 amino acids: CASREQGPTEAFF. Here the CDR3 DNA reads TGTGCCAGCAGGGAACAGGGACCTACTGAAGCTTTCTTT.

This clonotype was recorded many times. V is TRBV28 and J is TRBJ1-3; D remains ambiguous. The CDR3 has 12 amino acids. Germline CDR1 reads MDHEN; CDR2 reads SYDVKM. V was cut by 6 bases and J by 6 bases, with 9 bases left in between. The CDR3 spells CASSLEANTIYF. In nucleotides, the CDR3 is TGTGCCAGCAGCCTAGAAGCAAACACCATATATTTT.

This clonotype was observed at least ten times. The chain joins TRBV12-3 or TRBV12-4 to TRBJ2-7; D not resolved. The CDR3 totals 12 residues. The V end lost 4 bases, the J end lost 5 bases, and 9 bases lay between the germline ends. The chain's CDR3 is CASSSWANEQYF. The DNA for the CDR3 is TGTGCCAGCAGTTCGTGGGCAAACGAGCAGTACTTC.

As concerns this clonotype: A much larger clone lies one base from this, so it may be a read error. The CDR3 does not end in the conserved phenylalanine or tryptophan, so this is likely a read error. CDR3 coding DNA: TGCAGTGCTAGAGTGCGGCCCTACGAGCAGTACTAC. Translating gives CSARVRPYEQYY. The J gene is TRBJ2-7, the V gene TRBV20-1; D remains unclear. This CDR3 region has 12 residues. Germline assignment: CDR1 DFQATT and CDR2 SNEGSKA (reference sequence). The germline V and J ends were trimmed by 1 base and 2 bases, with 6 bases remaining between them.

The table lists this clonotype with many counts. J is TRBJ1-5 and V is TRBV19; D ambiguous. With 6 bases removed from V and 3 bases from J, the gap between germline ends came to 12 bases. The germline V gene has CDR1 LNHDA and CDR2 SQIVND (reference sequence). The CDR3 totals 14 residues. The CDR3 DNA reads as TGTGCCAGTAGACCCGCGCAAGACAATCAGCCCCAGCATTTT. Its protein product is CASRPAQDNQPQHF.

This clonotype was seen repeatedly, ten times or more. The V and J genes are TRBV4-1 and TRBJ2-4, with 12 bases that match TRBD2. The CDR3 length is 16 residues. The germline gives CDR1 MGHRA, CDR2 YSYEKL. Trimming at V came to 3 bases and at J to 8 bases, leaving 8 bases not matched to a gene. The CDR3 region is CASSQTRTSGVDIQYF. CDR3 coding DNA: TGCGCCAGCAGCCAGACTAGGACTAGCGGGGTTGACATTCAGTACTTC.

The rearrangement links TRBV2 to TRBJ2-5; the D call may be TRBD1 or TRBD2 (5 bases each). Trimming cost V 11 bases and J 1 base, with 17 bases left between them. The length of the CDR3 is 14 residues. Germline V gives CDR1 SNHLY, CDR2 FYNNEI. The CDR3 DNA is TGTGCCTCCAGTGGGACGGATATCCAAGAGACCCAGTACTTC. This translates into CASSGTDIQETQYF.

The rearrangement links TRBV19 to TRBJ1-1; a weak D match, TRBD1 (5 bases). The germline CDR1 and CDR2 sequences are LNHDA and SQIVND (reference sequence). The CDR3 spans 16 residues. Trimming stripped 7 bases from V and 5 bases from J, with 23 bases between. CDR3 region: CASINTWPQVETEAFF. The CDR3 region has the DNA TGTGCCAGTATTAATACGTGGCCACAGGTGGAGACTGAAGCTTTCTTT.

The table lists this clonotype with many counts. The CDR3 sequence is CASSRGFGQPQHF. For the CDR3, the DNA is TGTGCCAGCAGTAGAGGGTTTGGACAGCCCCAGCATTTT. This chain joins TRBV6-1 and TRBJ1-5; no clear D gene. Germline V gene lookup returns CDR1 MNHNS and CDR2 SASEGT. Trimming pared 5 bases from V and 7 bases from J, leaving 12 bases between. This CDR3 contains 13 residues.

For this clonotype: Being one base from a much bigger clone, this may be a read error. This rearrangement joins TRBV20-1 to TRBJ1-2; 8 positions match TRBD1. The CDR3 runs 12 residues. In germline, CDR1 is DFQATT, CDR2 SNEGSKA (reference sequence). Germline trimming cut 6 bases from V and 4 bases from J; bases unmatched to any gene: 4. The CDR3 bases are TGCAGTGCCCCGGACAGGGCCTATGGCTACACCTTC. It codes for CSAPDRAYGYTF.

This clonotype appeared many times. The chain has TRBV12-3 or TRBV12-4 and TRBJ1-5; 8 positions agree with TRBD1. After removal of 6 bases from V and 4 bases from J, the junction contained 11 bases not matched to a gene. This CDR3 contains 16 residues. The CDR3 loop is CASSVVGTGHNQPQHF. CDR3 nucleotides: TGTGCCAGCAGCGTCGTGGGGACAGGTCATAATCAGCCCCAGCATTTT.

V gene TRBV15 combines with J gene TRBJ2-3, with 11 bases lining up with TRBD1. CDR1 and CDR2 (germline): LNHNV, YYDKDF (reference sequence). V shed 1 base, J shed 4 bases, and the junction held 4 bases outside the gene matches. CDR3 length: 16 amino acids. CDR3: CATSRAGTGGADTQYF. The CDR3 bases are TGTGCCACCAGCAGAGCCGGGACAGGGGGGGCAGATACGCAGTATTTT.

The rearrangement links TRBV28 to TRBJ2-5, with 11 bases lining up with TRBD1. This CDR3 has 15 amino acids. V gave up 7 bases and J gave up 5 bases; unmatched junction bases: 9. Germline CDR1 MDHEN, CDR2 SYDVKM. CDR3 residues: CASTHPGTGGETQYF. CDR3 sequence (DNA): TGTGCCAGCACCCACCCCGGGACAGGGGGGGAGACCCAGTACTTC. Drawing the rest from reference TRBV28 and TRBJ2-5, the complete variable domain is DVKVTQSSRYLVKRTGEKVFLECVQDMDHENMFWYRQDPGLGLRLIYFSYDVKMKEKGDIPEGYSVSREKKERFSLILESASTNQTSMYLCASTHPGTGGETQYFGPGTRLLVL.

At least ten counts were recorded for this clonotype. The chain combines TRBV7-3 with TRBJ2-5; 13 bases are shared with TRBD2. From germline, CDR1 is SGHTA and CDR2 FQGTGA. After removal of 6 bases from V and 5 bases from J, the junction contained 9 bases not matched to a gene. There are 16 residues in the CDR3. The CDR3 loop is CASRRTSGRVGETQYF. In DNA, the CDR3 is TGTGCCAGCAGGAGGACTAGCGGGAGAGTCGGGGAGACCCAGTACTTC. Full variable domain (missing parts from reference TRBV7-3 and TRBJ2-5): GAGVSQTPSNKVTEKGKYVELRCDPISGHTALYWYRQSLGQGPEFLIYFQGTGAADDSGLPNDRFFAVRPEGSVSTLKIQRTERGDSAVYLCASRRTSGRVGETQYFGPGTRLLVL.